These T cell receptor beta chains were read from a single sample in a study of beta chain features in type 1 diabetes. Method: immunoSEQ multiplex PCR; TCRdb's copy keeps in-frame clones and lacks some. The sample lists some 900,000 clones, 15% to 20% seen once, with around 0.02% in the top ten. Sequenced sample: naive CD4+ T cells from blood. Receptor source: a woman aged 18-29 years in good health. Both conserved end residues are part of each CDR3. The D gene is left open where the match is weak. A clone size is listed for some rows: how often the clone was seen (once, few, many), or a class if it is expanded.

CDR3,D,V,size
CASSLHSLPQAIQYF,.,TRBV7-2,few
CASSGRDRAHSPLHF,TRBD1,TRBV28,.
CASSPPLASGPLTDTQYF,TRBD2,TRBV18,once
CASSQDWGFGQPQHF,.,TRBV4-3,few
CASSFGGGRVTQYF,.,TRBV7-9,few
CASSSRATSGRGADTQYF,TRBD2,TRBV7-9,few
CASTQRGADEQYF,.,TRBV5-4,few
CASSDRPYYGYTF,.,TRBV27,.
CASSLGVGSRASDQPQHF,.,TRBV11-2,few
CASSLTREETQYF,.,TRBV7-2,.
CASRGSNTGELFF,.,TRBV5-1,few
CASSQPGNYGYTF,.,TRBV4-2,.
CASSFRSRTQYF,.,TRBV28,.
CASSLRREETQYF,.,TRBV7-6,few
CASSPTTGAQETQYF,TRBD1,TRBV18,few
CASSVVAGAGLTGELFF,TRBD2,TRBV9,few
CASSLHSSTDTQYF,.,TRBV7-2,few
CASSFSPYHEQYF,.,TRBV27,.
CASSQTGVSGKETQYF,.,TRBV4-3,.
CASSLLAGATDTQYF,TRBD2,TRBV7-6,.